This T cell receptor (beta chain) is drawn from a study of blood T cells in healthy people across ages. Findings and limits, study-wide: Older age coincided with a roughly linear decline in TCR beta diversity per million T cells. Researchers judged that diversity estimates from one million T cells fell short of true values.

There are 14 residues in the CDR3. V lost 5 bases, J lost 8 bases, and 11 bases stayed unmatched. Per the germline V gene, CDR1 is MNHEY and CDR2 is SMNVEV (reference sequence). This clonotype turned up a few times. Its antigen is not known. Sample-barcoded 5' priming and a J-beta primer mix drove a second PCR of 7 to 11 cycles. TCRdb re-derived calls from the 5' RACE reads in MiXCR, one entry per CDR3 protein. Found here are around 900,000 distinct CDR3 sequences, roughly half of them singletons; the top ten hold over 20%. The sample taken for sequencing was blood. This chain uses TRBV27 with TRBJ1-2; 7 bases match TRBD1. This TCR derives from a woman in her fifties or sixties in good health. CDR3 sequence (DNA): TGTGCCAGCAGTCGACAGGGAAGTTGGGTCGGCTACACCTTC. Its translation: CASSRQGSWVGYTF.